One and the same sample provided the 4 T cell receptor beta chains below, sequenced in a study of OX40 agonist ivuxolimab in advanced cancers. The protocol was immunoSEQ multiplex PCR, while the TCRdb copy is restricted to in-frame clones and leaves out a portion. The sample shows around 100,000 clones, 90% of them seen only once. The starting material was CD4+ or CD8+ T cells sorted from blood, obtained in a trial of the OX40 agonist ivuxolimab. These receptors were obtained from an adult with an advanced solid tumor such as melanoma, head and neck, liver or kidney cancer.

J is TRBJ1-1 and V is TRBV18; D not resolved. This CDR3 has 15 residues. CDR1 and CDR2 (germline): KGHSH, LQKENI. Trimming took 1 base from V and 3 from J, leaving 12 bases between them. CDR3 loop: CASSPRTEADTEAFF. In DNA form, the CDR3 reads TGTGCCAGCTCACCACGGACCGAGGCAGACACTGAAGCTTTCTTT.

This chain uses TRBV6-7 with TRBJ2-2, with D possibly matching TRBD2 (5 bases). TRBV6-7 is an ORF, and what it does is uncertain. V shed 2 bases and J shed 3 bases, with 7 bases lying between them. This CDR3 has 14 residues. CDR3 bases: TGTGCCAGCAGTTACGAGGGCCACACCGGGGAGCTGTTTTTT. Protein sequence: CASSYEGHTGELFF.

This chain connects TRBV19 to TRBJ1-3; 7 bases agree with TRBD1. V shed 6 bases and J 4 bases; nucleotides not matched to a gene: 6. This CDR3 has 14 residues. In germline, CDR1 is LNHDA, CDR2 SQIVND (reference sequence). This CDR3 reads CASSQQGFGNTIYF. The CDR3, as DNA: TGTGCCAGTAGCCAACAGGGGTTCGGAAACACCATATATTTT.

This rearrangement joins TRBV28 to TRBJ2-2; D might be TRBD1 (6 bases). Germline assignment: CDR1 MDHEN and CDR2 SYDVKM. Trimming shortened V by 1 base and J by 4 bases, and 13 bases separated the two germline ends. The CDR3 covers 16 residues. The CDR3: CASSLSAGVGTGELFF. The CDR3 DNA reads TGTGCCAGCAGTTTATCAGCAGGGGTAGGCACCGGGGAGCTGTTTTTT.